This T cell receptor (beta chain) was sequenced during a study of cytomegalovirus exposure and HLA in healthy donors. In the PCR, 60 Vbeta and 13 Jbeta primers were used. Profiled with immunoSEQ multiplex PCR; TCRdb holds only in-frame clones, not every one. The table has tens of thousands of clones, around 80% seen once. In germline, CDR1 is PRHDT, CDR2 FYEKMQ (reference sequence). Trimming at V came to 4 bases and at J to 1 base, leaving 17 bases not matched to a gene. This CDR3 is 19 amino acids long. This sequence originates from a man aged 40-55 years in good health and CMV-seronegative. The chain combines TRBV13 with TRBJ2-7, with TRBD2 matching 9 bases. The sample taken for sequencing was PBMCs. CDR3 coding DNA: TGTGCCAGCAGCTCCTTCCCTTTTCTAGCGGGAATGGGTTCCTACGAGCAGTACTTC. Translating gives CASSSFPFLAGMGSYEQYF. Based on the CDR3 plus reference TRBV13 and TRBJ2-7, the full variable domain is AAGVIQSPRHLIKEKRETATLKCYPIPRHDTVYWYQQGPGQDPQFLISFYEKMQSDKGSIPDRFSAQQFSDYHSELNMSSLELGDSALYFCASSSFPFLAGMGSYEQYFGPGTRLTVT.